This T cell receptor (beta chain) was profiled in a study of T cell responses to AZD1222 COVID-19 vaccine. General observations from the study: No repertoire was sampled before or during the peak T cell response, only after it.

Germline V gene data show CDR1 as LNHDA and CDR2 as SQIVND (reference sequence). Trimming stripped 1 base from V and 0 bases from J, with 7 bases between. The CDR3 contains 15 residues. The table came from immunoSEQ multiplex PCR; TCRdb's copy has only in-frame clones and leaves some out. The sample records about 96,000 clones, 89% being singletons. With regard to this clone: Its matching antigen is unknown.

This receptor was obtained from an adult in good health. The sample in question was peripheral blood, obtained on day 0 of AZD1222 vaccination. V gene TRBV19 combines with J gene TRBJ1-5; D is uncertain. The CDR3 DNA sequence: TGTGCCAGTAGTATAGTGGCGTATAGCAATCAGCCCCAGCATTTT. Encoded protein: CASSIVAYSNQPQHF.